This T cell receptor beta chain was obtained from a study of graft-versus-host responses after intestinal transplantation. Across the whole study: Transplants given to recipients were multivisceral, liver-intestinal, or isolated intestinal. Every transplant recipient was induced with anti-thymocyte globulin, then maintained on tacrolimus and steroids for 2 to 4 years. Study findings and constraints: GvH clones detected in recipient marrow included some appearing first in ileum or blood.

A remark on this clone: As yet, its antigen is unknown.

Using immunoSEQ multiplex PCR, the repertoire was profiled, and TCRdb retains in-frame clones only, with some absent. The table lists about 46,000 clones, over 85% of them singletons. CDR3 length: 14 amino acids. The ends were cut back, 7 bases at V and 0 bases at J, with 10 bases in the middle. CDR1 and CDR2 from the germline V gene are MDHEN and SYDVKM. The chain joins TRBV28 to TRBJ1-5, with a weak D call TRBD1 (6 bases). This clonotype originated in a human patient who received an intestinal transplant, so some T cells may come from the graft donor. The material was PBMCs, obtained around 27 months after a first intestinal transplant, on the day of a second. The CDR3 sequence is CASTPQGSNQPQHF. The CDR3 bases are TGTGCCAGCACCCCACAGGGTAGCAATCAGCCCCAGCATTTT.